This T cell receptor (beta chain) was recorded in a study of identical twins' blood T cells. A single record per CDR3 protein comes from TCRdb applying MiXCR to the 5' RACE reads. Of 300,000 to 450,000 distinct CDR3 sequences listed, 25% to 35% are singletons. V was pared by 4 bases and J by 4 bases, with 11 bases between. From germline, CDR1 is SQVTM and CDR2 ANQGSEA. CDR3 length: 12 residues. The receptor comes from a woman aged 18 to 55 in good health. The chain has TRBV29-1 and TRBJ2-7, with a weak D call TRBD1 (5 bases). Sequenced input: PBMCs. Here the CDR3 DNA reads TGCAGCGTTGGAAGACAGTATTACGAGCAGTACTTC. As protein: CSVGRQYYEQYF.